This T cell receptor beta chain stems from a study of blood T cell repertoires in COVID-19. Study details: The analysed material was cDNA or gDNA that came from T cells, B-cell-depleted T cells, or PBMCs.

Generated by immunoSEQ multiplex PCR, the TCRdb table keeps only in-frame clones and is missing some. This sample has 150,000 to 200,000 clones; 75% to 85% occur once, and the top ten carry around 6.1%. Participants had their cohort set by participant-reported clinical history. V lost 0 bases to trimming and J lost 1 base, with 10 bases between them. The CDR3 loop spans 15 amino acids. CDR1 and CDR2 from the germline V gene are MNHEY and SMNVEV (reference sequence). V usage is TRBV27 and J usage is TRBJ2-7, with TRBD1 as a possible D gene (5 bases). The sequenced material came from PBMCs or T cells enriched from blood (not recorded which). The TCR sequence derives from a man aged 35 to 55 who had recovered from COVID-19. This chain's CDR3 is CASSLSGQASYEQYV. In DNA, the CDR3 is TGTGCCAGCAGTTTATCGGGGCAGGCTTCCTACGAGCAGTACGTC.